This entry is about one T cell receptor (beta chain). As yet, its antigen is unknown. This sample was included in a study of cytomegalovirus exposure and HLA in healthy donors. Findings of the study overall: Earlier results showed most TCR beta V segments being productive about 87% or about 30% of the time. There was a cluster of highly shared sequence variants that was likely a sequencing artifact. Indistinguishable V segments, including TRBV6-2 and TRBV6-3, were excluded. V- and J-gene trimming of TCR beta was linked (in a later analysis) to a missense DCLRE1C variant.

The primer mix had 60 Vbeta and 13 Jbeta primers. Repertoires were generated with immunoSEQ multiplex PCR, while TCRdb's copy carries only in-frame clones and drops some. The sample lists roughly 200,000 clones, approximately 86% occurring once. Germline V gene lookup returns CDR1 MNHNS and CDR2 SASEGT. Trimming removed 10 bases from V and 6 bases from J; junction bases left unmatched: 6. The CDR3 runs to 11 residues. This receptor was taken from a young woman in good health and CMV-seronegative. The material sequenced was PBMCs. The chain combines TRBV6-1 with TRBJ2-7, with 7 nucleotides matching TRBD1. CDR3: CATDRAGEQYF. DNA for the CDR3: TGTGCCACAGACAGGGCCGGCGAGCAGTACTTC.